This T cell receptor (beta chain) derives from a study of shared clonotypes between healthy human individuals. Points from the study as a whole: Limitation of the genetic and exposure-history diversity represented came from the few donors. The authors sampled blood alone, and tissue repertoires likely differ. The four-donor shared clonotypes exceeded non-shared clonotypes in generation probability, with non-shared ones scoring lower.

The data were produced by immunoSEQ multiplex PCR, yet TCRdb's version contains in-frame clones alone and is incomplete. This table has over 850,000 clones, approximately 80% appearing once. Concerning this clone: As yet, its antigen is unknown.

The ends were cut back, 1 base at V and 3 bases at J, with 9 bases in the middle. The germline CDR1 and CDR2 sequences are SGHTA and FQGTGA. This CDR3 comprises 15 residues. This sequence originates from a man aged 18 to 29 in good health. Some clones in this sample may be carry-over from other donors' samples. This chain joins TRBV7-3 and TRBJ2-2; D is perhaps TRBD1 (5 bases). Sequencing input: memory CD4+ T cells from PBMCs. Stated subset: CD45RA-negative fraction. The CDR3 DNA follows: TGTGCCAGCAGCTTAAGGCAGGGCCACACCGGGGAGCTGTTTTTT. Protein sequence: CASSLRQGHTGELFF. Drawing the rest from reference TRBV7-3 and TRBJ2-2, the complete variable domain is GAGVSQTPSNKVTEKGKYVELRCDPISGHTALYWYRQSLGQGPEFLIYFQGTGAADDSGLPNDRFFAVRPEGSVSTLKIQRTERGDSAVYLCASSLRQGHTGELFFGEGSRLTVL.